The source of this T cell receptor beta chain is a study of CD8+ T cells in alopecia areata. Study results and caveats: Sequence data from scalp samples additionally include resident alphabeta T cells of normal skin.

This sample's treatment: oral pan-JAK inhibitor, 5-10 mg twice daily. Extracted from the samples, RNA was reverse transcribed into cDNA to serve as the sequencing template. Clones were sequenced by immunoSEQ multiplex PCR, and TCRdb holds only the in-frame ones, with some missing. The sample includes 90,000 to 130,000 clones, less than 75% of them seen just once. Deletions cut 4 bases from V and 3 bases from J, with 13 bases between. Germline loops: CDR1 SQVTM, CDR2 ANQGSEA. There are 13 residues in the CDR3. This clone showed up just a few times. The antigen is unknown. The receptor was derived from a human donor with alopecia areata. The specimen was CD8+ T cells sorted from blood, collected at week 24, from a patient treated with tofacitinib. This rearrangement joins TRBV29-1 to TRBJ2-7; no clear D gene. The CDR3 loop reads CSVAPDPRYEQYF. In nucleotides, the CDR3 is TGCAGCGTTGCCCCCGACCCCCGCTACGAGCAGTACTTC.